The rows below give T cell receptor beta chains drawn from one sample of a study of T cell repertoires in cytomegalovirus infection. These receptors have no known antigen. One entry per CDR3 protein results from TCRdb running MiXCR on the reads. The sample lists about 570,000 distinct CDR3 sequences, just under 40% occurring once. Specimen: cultured PBMCs, collected from culture after CMV antigen stimulation. The receptors stem from a human donor in good health (CMV status not recorded). Some clones in this sample may be carry-over from other donors' samples. Each CDR3 is given with its conserved first and last residue. The order of the fields is V gene, clone size, D gene, J gene, CDR3 protein, CDR3 DNA. A D gene is named only where the DNA matches it firmly. Part of the rows lack a size; the others show once, few, many or a class for expanded clones.

V: TRBV12-3/TRBV12-4
size: -
D: TRBD2
J: TRBJ2-1
CDR3: CASSLQRGGEQFF
DNA: TGTGCCAGCAGTTTGCAGCGGGGGGGCGAACAGTTCTTC

V: TRBV7-6
size: -
D: -
J: TRBJ2-1
CDR3: CASSLTAYRGEQFF
DNA: TGTGCCAGCAGCTTAACAGCATATAGGGGTGAGCAGTTCTTC

V: TRBV12-3/TRBV12-4
size: -
D: -
J: TRBJ1-2
CDR3: CASSFFRGRVYGYTF
DNA: TGTGCCAGCAGTTTCTTCAGGGGCAGGGTCTACGGCTACACCTTC

V: TRBV7-2
size: many
D: TRBD1
J: TRBJ2-7
CDR3: CASSPAGTGYEQYF
DNA: TGTGCCAGCAGCCCCGCCGGGACAGGGTACGAGCAGTACTTC

V: TRBV7-2
size: many
D: -
J: TRBJ1-5
CDR3: CASSSGVSNQPQHF
DNA: TGTGCCAGCAGCTCGGGGGTCAGCAATCAGCCCCAGCATTTT

V: TRBV7-2
size: few
D: -
J: TRBJ2-7
CDR3: CASTTQTIYEQYF
DNA: TGTGCCAGTACTACCCAGACGATTTACGAGCAGTACTTC

V: TRBV7-2
size: many
D: TRBD2
J: TRBJ2-5
CDR3: CASSFRLAKETQYF
DNA: TGTGCCAGCAGCTTCAGACTAGCGAAAGAGACCCAGTACTTC

V: TRBV7-2
size: few
D: -
J: TRBJ1-1
CDR3: CASSLGARPRATEAFF
DNA: TGTGCCAGCAGCTTAGGGGCTAGACCCCGGGCCACTGAAGCTTTCTTT

V: TRBV19
size: many
D: -
J: TRBJ2-1
CDR3: CASSTPLLGQGAPYNEQFF
DNA: TGTGCCAGTAGTACCCCCCTTTTGGGGCAAGGGGCCCCCTACAATGAGCAGTTCTTC

V: TRBV20-1
size: -
D: TRBD2
J: TRBJ2-1
CDR3: CSAISGGIYNEQFF
DNA: TGCAGTGCCATTAGCGGGGGGATCTACAATGAGCAGTTCTTC

V: TRBV27
size: -
D: -
J: TRBJ1-2
CDR3: CASSLPEANYGYTF
DNA: TGTGCCAGCAGTTTACCAGAAGCTAACTATGGCTACACCTTC

V: TRBV7-2
size: few
D: TRBD1
J: TRBJ1-4
CDR3: CASSWQGGEKLFF
DNA: TGTGCCAGCAGCTGGCAGGGGGGGGAAAAACTGTTTTTT

V: TRBV10-3
size: few
D: -
J: TRBJ2-1
CDR3: CAMNEVAGNEQFF
DNA: TGTGCCATGAACGAGGTAGCTGGGAATGAGCAGTTCTTC

V: TRBV20-1
size: -
D: TRBD1
J: TRBJ2-1
CDR3: CSARDSGTGDYNEQFF
DNA: TGCAGTGCTAGAGATAGTGGGACAGGGGACTACAATGAGCAGTTCTTC

V: TRBV12-3/TRBV12-4
size: -
D: TRBD1
J: TRBJ2-1
CDR3: CASSPGTGVDEQFF
DNA: TGTGCCAGCAGTCCCGGGACAGGGGTCGATGAGCAGTTCTTC

V: TRBV7-2
size: few
D: -
J: TRBJ1-2
CDR3: CASSLSDGYYGYTF
DNA: TGTGCCAGCAGCTTATCAGACGGCTACTATGGCTACACCTTC

V: TRBV28
size: -
D: -
J: TRBJ2-3
CDR3: CASGPVDTQYF
DNA: TGTGCCAGCGGACCCGTGGATACGCAGTATTTT

V: TRBV6-2/TRBV6-3
size: few
D: -
J: TRBJ2-7
CDR3: CASSAPSDPYEQYF
DNA: TGTGCCAGCAGTGCCCCGTCGGACCCCTACGAGCAGTACTTC

V: TRBV20-1
size: -
D: -
J: TRBJ2-7
CDR3: CSARDRRGPYEQYF
DNA: TGCAGTGCTAGAGATCGCAGGGGACCCTACGAGCAGTACTTC

V: TRBV5-3
size: -
D: TRBD1
J: TRBJ2-1
CDR3: CASSSNRQGSSYNEQFF
DNA: TGTGCCAGCAGCTCAAACAGACAGGGGAGCTCCTACAATGAGCAGTTCTTC

V: TRBV20-1
size: -
D: -
J: TRBJ2-5
CDR3: CSASPKETQYF
DNA: TGCAGTGCAAGCCCGAAAGAGACCCAGTACTTC

V: TRBV11-2
size: few
D: TRBD2
J: TRBJ2-3
CDR3: CASASGPYTDTQYF
DNA: TGTGCCAGCGCTAGCGGGCCTTACACAGATACGCAGTATTTT

V: TRBV7-2
size: few
D: TRBD2
J: TRBJ2-5
CDR3: CASSLFGGARETQYF
DNA: TGTGCCAGCAGCTTATTCGGGGGGGCCCGAGAGACCCAGTACTTC

V: TRBV10-2
size: -
D: -
J: TRBJ1-3
CDR3: CASRGRGIYF
DNA: TGCGCCAGCAGGGGACGAGGCATATATTTT

V: TRBV7-2
size: many
D: TRBD1
J: TRBJ2-1
CDR3: CASSFGQGTYNEQFF
DNA: TGTGCCAGCAGCTTCGGACAGGGAACCTACAATGAGCAGTTCTTC

V: TRBV27
size: -
D: -
J: TRBJ2-7
CDR3: CASSLRAFGGQYF
DNA: TGTGCCAGCAGTTTAAGAGCCTTCGGGGGGCAGTACTTC

V: TRBV4-2
size: -
D: -
J: TRBJ1-2
CDR3: CASSRVGGAYGYTF
DNA: TGTGCCAGCAGCCGGGTGGGGGGGGCCTATGGCTACACCTTC

V: TRBV6-6
size: few
D: -
J: TRBJ2-7
CDR3: CASISDSVEQYF
DNA: TGTGCCAGCATATCAGACAGCGTAGAACAGTACTTC

V: TRBV6-6
size: few
D: -
J: TRBJ1-2
CDR3: CASSYSRRNYGYTF
DNA: TGTGCCAGCAGTTACTCGAGAAGAAACTATGGCTACACCTTC

V: TRBV27
size: few
D: TRBD2
J: TRBJ2-4
CDR3: CASSFITGGNSKNIQYF
DNA: TGTGCCAGCAGTTTTATCACGGGGGGGAATAGTAAAAACATTCAGTACTTC

V: TRBV4-1
size: -
D: -
J: TRBJ2-3
CDR3: CAVQQGTTDTQYF
DNA: TGCGCCGTCCAACAAGGGACCACAGATACGCAGTATTTT

V: TRBV6-1
size: few
D: -
J: TRBJ1-5
CDR3: CASSGGHDRNQPQHF
DNA: TGTGCCAGCAGTGGGGGCCACGACAGGAATCAGCCCCAGCATTTT

V: TRBV7-8
size: few
D: -
J: TRBJ2-1
CDR3: CASSLGGRRSYNEQFF
DNA: TGTGCCAGCAGCTTAGGGGGGAGGCGCTCCTACAATGAGCAGTTCTTC

V: TRBV28
size: -
D: TRBD2
J: TRBJ2-7
CDR3: CASSVGGNYEQYF
DNA: TGTGCCAGCTCGGTGGGGGGGAACTACGAGCAGTACTTC

V: TRBV7-2
size: many
D: TRBD2
J: TRBJ2-2
CDR3: CASSLLAGSTGELFF
DNA: TGTGCCAGCAGCTTACTAGCGGGAAGCACCGGGGAGCTGTTTTTT

V: TRBV2
size: -
D: -
J: TRBJ2-2
CDR3: CASSEGGAGELFF
DNA: TGTGCCAGCAGTGAAGGAGGGGCCGGGGAGCTGTTTTTT

V: TRBV6-1
size: many
D: TRBD1
J: TRBJ2-1
CDR3: CASSEFEVERTGANEQFF
DNA: TGTGCCAGCAGTGAATTTGAAGTTGAGCGGACAGGGGCAAATGAGCAGTTCTTC

V: TRBV11-3
size: few
D: TRBD2
J: TRBJ2-1
CDR3: CASSPRQTSGNEQFF
DNA: TGTGCCAGCAGCCCCCGACAGACTAGCGGCAATGAGCAGTTCTTC

V: TRBV4-1
size: -
D: -
J: TRBJ2-7
CDR3: CASNRGTPKSYEQYF
DNA: TGCGCCAGCAACCGGGGGACCCCCAAGTCCTACGAGCAGTACTTC

V: TRBV12-5
size: -
D: -
J: TRBJ1-2
CDR3: CASGLVGQGTDYGYTF
DNA: TGTGCTAGTGGTTTGGTAGGGCAGGGTACGGACTATGGCTACACCTTC